This TCR beta chain came from a study of cytomegalovirus exposure and HLA in healthy donors. This CDR3 is 11 amino acids long. Germline V gives CDR1 MNHEY, CDR2 SVGAGI. V lost 7 bases to trimming and J lost 3 bases, with 6 bases between them. PCR involved 60 Vbeta and 13 Jbeta primers. Sequencing used immunoSEQ multiplex PCR; TCRdb keeps in-frame clones, though not all of them. The table includes over 200,000 clones, approximately 70% detected once. Sequenced: PBMCs. The J gene is TRBJ1-1, the V gene TRBV6-5; no definite D call. This TCR was recovered from a man aged 35-49 years in good health and CMV-seropositive. The CDR3 loop reads CASKRDTEAFF. CDR3 DNA sequence: TGTGCCAGCAAGCGGGACACTGAAGCTTTCTTT.